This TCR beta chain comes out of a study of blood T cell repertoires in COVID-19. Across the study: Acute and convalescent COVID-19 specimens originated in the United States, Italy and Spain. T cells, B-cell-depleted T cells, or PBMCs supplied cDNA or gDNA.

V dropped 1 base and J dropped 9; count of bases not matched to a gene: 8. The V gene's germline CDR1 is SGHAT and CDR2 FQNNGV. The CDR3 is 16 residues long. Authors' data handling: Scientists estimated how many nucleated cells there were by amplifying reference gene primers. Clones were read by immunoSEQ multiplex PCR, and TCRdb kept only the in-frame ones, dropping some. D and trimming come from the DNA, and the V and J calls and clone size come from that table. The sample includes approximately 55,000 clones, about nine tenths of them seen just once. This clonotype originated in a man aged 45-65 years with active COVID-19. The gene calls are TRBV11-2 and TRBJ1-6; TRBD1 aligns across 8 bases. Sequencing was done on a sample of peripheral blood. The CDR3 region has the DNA TGTGCCAGCAGCTTAGTAGGACAGGGCGCCGCTTCACCCCTCCACTTT. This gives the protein CASSLVGQGAASPLHF. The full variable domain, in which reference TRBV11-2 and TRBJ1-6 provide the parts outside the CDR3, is EAGVAQSPRYKIIEKRQSVAFWCNPISGHATLYWYQQILGQGPKLLIQFQNNGVVDDSQLPKDRFSAERLKGVDSTLKIQPAKLEDSAVYLCASSLVGQGAASPLHFGNGTRLTVT.